This passage covers 32 T cell receptor beta chains from one sample sequenced in a study of cytomegalovirus exposure and HLA in healthy donors. Amplification used 60 Vbeta primers and 13 Jbeta primers. The table came from immunoSEQ multiplex PCR; TCRdb's copy has only in-frame clones and leaves some out. The sample lists 150,000 or so clones, approximately 81% seen once, with 2.3% in the top ten. The sequenced material came from PBMCs. These receptors all come from a young woman in good health and CMV-seronegative.

The chain links TRBV28 to TRBJ2-7; possibly TRBD1 for D (5 bases). The germline gives CDR1 MDHEN, CDR2 SYDVKM. The CDR3 runs to 17 residues. V was shortened by 6 bases and J by 3 bases, with 24 bases between the two germline ends. The CDR3, as DNA: TGTGCCAGCAGCCCGCCACGACAGACCCGGAAGGTCTACGAGCAGTACTTC. Its translation: CASSPPRQTRKVYEQYF.

This clone has just one count. The chain is built from TRBV9 and TRBJ2-2, with D maybe TRBD2 (5 bases). The CDR3 length is 15 residues. CDR1 SGDLS and CDR2 YYNGEE come from the germline V gene. The V end lost 1 base, the J end lost 4 bases, and 11 bases lay between the germline ends. CDR3 region: CASSVKGEGTGELFF. The DNA of the CDR3 is TGTGCCAGCAGCGTAAAGGGCGAGGGCACCGGGGAGCTGTTTTTT.

The chain uses TRBV4-2 and TRBJ2-3, with TRBD2 matching over 7 bases. There are 18 residues in the CDR3. Trimming took 0 bases from V and 4 from J; bases not matched to a gene: 13. CDR1 and CDR2 from the germline V gene are LGHNA and YNFKEQ. The CDR3 sequence: CASSQDGTPLGGADTQYF. CDR3 in DNA: TGTGCCAGCAGCCAAGACGGGACTCCACTTGGGGGGGCAGATACGCAGTATTTT.

This clone was picked up one time. V is TRBV7-2 and J is TRBJ1-2, with TRBD1 matching 9 bases. V was pared by 6 bases and J by 7 bases, with 3 bases of the junction left unmatched. The CDR3 contains 12 residues. Germline lookup yields CDR1 SGHTA and CDR2 FQGNSA. The CDR3 DNA reads TGTGCCAGCAGTCCGGACAGGGGTGGCTACACCTTC. Residues: CASSPDRGGYTF.

The rearrangement links TRBV6-1 to TRBJ1-4, with D possibly TRBD1 on 6 matching bases. CDR1 MNHNS and CDR2 SASEGT come from the germline V gene. The CDR3 is 14 amino acids. V was shortened by 6 bases and J by 4 bases, with 12 bases between the two germline ends. The CDR3 DNA follows: TGTGCCAGCAGCTGGGGCAGGGGTAATGAAAAACTGTTTTTT. Protein sequence: CASSWGRGNEKLFF.

This clone was counted a few times. The rearrangement links TRBV18 to TRBJ2-7; TRBD2 agrees at 8 bases. The V segment lost 0 bases and the J segment 0 bases; nucleotides outside the gene matches: 4. Germline loops: CDR1 KGHSH, CDR2 LQKENI. CDR3 size: 16 residues. CDR3 amino acids: CASSPPTGGASYEQYF. The CDR3 bases are TGTGCCAGCTCACCACCCACGGGGGGGGCCTCCTACGAGCAGTACTTC.

The rearrangement joins TRBV28 to TRBJ1-2, with 7 nucleotides matching TRBD1. Germline-derived CDR1 and CDR2 are MDHEN and SYDVKM. The ends lost 5 bases at V and 7 bases at J; junction bases unmatched: 10. This CDR3 comprises 14 residues. Here the CDR3 DNA reads TGTGCCAGCAGTCCCGGGACAGTAGGACGTGGCTACACCTTC. Translating it yields CASSPGTVGRGYTF.

For this clone: The germline gene is not matched at one end of the junction; a read error may be the cause. The chain joins TRBV28 to TRBJ2-7, with D possibly matching TRBD1 (6 bases). The CDR3 spans 12 residues. From germline, CDR1 is MDHEN and CDR2 SYDVKM. This CDR3 is CASSLSSGQTNF. CDR3 bases: TGTGCCAGCAGTTTATCGTCAGGACAGACAAACTTC.

DNA for the CDR3: TGTGCCAGCAGTTTCGCTGGAACTAGCCCGGAGACCCAGTACTTC. Translation gives CASSFAGTSPETQYF. The rearrangement uses TRBV27 and TRBJ2-5; D perhaps matches TRBD2 (6 bases). The CDR3 runs 15 residues. Germline CDR1 MNHEY, CDR2 SMNVEV (reference sequence). V lost 3 bases and J lost 5, with 16 bases in between.

CDR3 in DNA: TGTGCCAGCAGCGCCGCTAGCGGGGGAAGCACAGATACGCAGTATTTT. This encodes CASSAASGGSTDTQYF. This sequence joins TRBV11-2 and TRBJ2-3; 10 bases are a match to TRBD2. The CDR3 length is 16 residues. CDR1 SGHAT and CDR2 FQNNGV come from the germline V gene. With V trimmed by 5 bases and J by 0 bases, 5 bases remained unmatched.

This rearrangement joins TRBV7-2 to TRBJ1-2; TRBD1 agrees at 7 bases. The CDR3 is made up of 14 amino acids. Germline CDR1 reads SGHTA; CDR2 reads FQGNSA. Germline trimming cut 5 bases from V and 8 bases from J; bases unmatched to any gene: 11. CDR3 amino acids: CASSPTPDRLGYTF. CDR3 DNA sequence: TGTGCCAGCAGCCCCACCCCGGACAGGCTAGGCTACACCTTC.

This chain uses TRBV5-6 with TRBJ2-7; TRBD1 matches at 9 bases. The V gene end was trimmed by 0 bases and the J gene end by 4 bases; junction bases not matched to a gene: 17. CDR1 SGHDT and CDR2 YYEEEE come from the germline V gene. The CDR3 extends over 19 amino acids. The CDR3 loop is CASSLGTGATPWVTYEQYF. The CDR3 DNA reads as TGTGCCAGCAGCTTGGGGACAGGGGCAACGCCCTGGGTAACGTACGAGCAGTACTTC.

The rearrangement uses TRBV5-4 and TRBJ2-4; D may be TRBD2 (5 bases). This CDR3 contains 15 residues. The V gene lost 1 base and the J gene lost 2 bases, with 10 bases spanning the gap. The germline V gene encodes CDR1 SGHNT and CDR2 YYREEE (reference sequence). CDR3 coding DNA: TGTGCCAGCAGCTTGAGAACCGGGACCAAAAACATTCAGTACTTC. Its protein product is CASSLRTGTKNIQYF.

For the CDR3, the DNA is TGCGCCAGCAGTATCGGGACAGGCCTTAATGAGCAGTTCTTC. It translates to CASSIGTGLNEQFF. The rearrangement joins TRBV10-1 to TRBJ2-1, with TRBD1 identical over 8 bases. The CDR3 totals 14 residues. V lost 5 bases, J lost 7 bases, and 7 bases stayed unmatched. Germline CDR1 and CDR2: WNHNN and SYGVQD (reference sequence).

This chain uses TRBV11-2 with TRBJ2-1, with a tentative D call TRBD2 (5 bases). Trimming left V 3 bases short and J 0 bases short, with 9 bases between. CDR1 SGHAT and CDR2 FQNNGV come from the germline V gene. The CDR3 runs to 15 residues. CDR3 DNA: TGTGCCAGCAGCTTGGAAGCGGACTCCTACAATGAGCAGTTCTTC. Translated, it gives CASSLEADSYNEQFF.

This clone has just one count. This chain uses TRBV5-4 with TRBJ2-7; perhaps TRBD2 as D (5 bases). From germline, CDR1 is SGHNT and CDR2 YYREEE (reference sequence). The ends were cut back, 0 bases at V and 6 bases at J, with 10 bases in the middle. The CDR3 totals 13 residues. The chain's CDR3 is CASSLVTGSEQYF. The CDR3 nucleotides are TGTGCCAGCAGCTTGGTGACGGGGTCCGAGCAGTACTTC.

The chain is built from TRBV7-9 and TRBJ1-6; no clear D. V lost 5 bases and J lost 2, with 19 bases in between. CDR1 is SEHNR and CDR2 is FQNEAQ in the germline V gene (reference sequence). This CDR3 has 18 amino acids. The CDR3 here is CASSQARTASAYNSPLHF. The DNA for the CDR3 is TGTGCCAGCAGCCAAGCTCGGACGGCTAGCGCCTATAATTCACCCCTCCACTTT.

The gene calls are TRBV5-5 and TRBJ1-3; D is perhaps TRBD1 (5 bases). The ends were cut back, 0 bases at V and 3 bases at J, with 13 bases in the middle. The CDR3 runs 16 residues. Germline V gene lookup returns CDR1 SGHKS and CDR2 YYEKEE (reference sequence). In DNA form, the CDR3 reads TGTGCCAGCAGCTTGGGAGCAGGGAAAAGTGGAAACACCATATATTTT. Amino acid sequence: CASSLGAGKSGNTIYF.

The V call is TRBV18, the J call TRBJ2-3, with D possibly being TRBD2 (6 bases). The CDR3 extends over 16 amino acids. In germline, CDR1 is KGHSH, CDR2 LQKENI. V dropped 1 base and J dropped 2 bases, with 13 bases sitting between them. CDR3 sequence: CASSPRGGALTDTQYF. The DNA for the CDR3 is TGTGCCAGCTCACCACGTGGAGGGGCCCTCACAGATACGCAGTATTTT.

This clone has just a few counts. This chain uses TRBV5-1 with TRBJ2-7; D perhaps matches TRBD1 (6 bases). The germline CDR1 and CDR2 sequences are SGHRS and YFSETQ. Trimming left V 4 bases short and J 7 bases short, with 18 bases between. The CDR3 is 14 amino acids. The CDR3 is CASSEGPGAWEQYF. Written as DNA, the CDR3 is TGCGCCAGCAGCGAGGGGCCAGGGGCCTGGGAGCAGTACTTC.

This chain joins TRBV19 and TRBJ1-2; 7 bases line up with TRBD1. Losses at the gene ends were 6 bases for V and 9 bases for J; bases not matched to a gene: 10. This CDR3 contains 13 residues. CDR1 LNHDA and CDR2 SQIVND come from the germline V gene (reference sequence). CDR3 amino acids: CASSETGRLSYTF. CDR3 DNA: TGTGCCAGTAGCGAGACAGGGAGATTAAGCTACACCTTC.

The chain uses TRBV7-2 and TRBJ1-2; a weak D match, TRBD1 (5 bases). CDR3 length: 17 amino acids. From germline, CDR1 is SGHTA and CDR2 FQGNSA. V was cut by 0 bases and J by 2 bases, with 16 bases left in between. The CDR3: CASSLAMAGWANYGYTF. The CDR3 DNA reads as TGTGCCAGCAGCTTAGCCATGGCAGGGTGGGCGAACTATGGCTACACCTTC.

The J gene is TRBJ1-2, the V gene TRBV27, with 9 nucleotides matching TRBD1. The CDR3 contains 14 residues. The germline V gene encodes CDR1 MNHEY and CDR2 SMNVEV (reference sequence). The V segment lost 6 bases and the J segment 6 bases; nucleotides outside the gene matches: 8. The CDR3 spells CASSSDRGGDGYTF. The CDR3 DNA reads TGTGCCAGCAGCTCGGACAGGGGAGGTGATGGCTACACCTTC.

The CDR3, as DNA: TGTGCCAGCAGTCTGACGGACAGGGCTCCAGTGTACTTC. It encodes CASSLTDRAPVYF. The chain uses TRBV28 and TRBJ2-7; 8 bases agree with TRBD1. Looked up from germline, CDR1 is MDHEN and CDR2 is SYDVKM. Unmatched junction bases numbered 12, after V lost 5 bases and J lost 12 bases. The CDR3 extends over 13 amino acids.

This sequence joins TRBV7-2 and TRBJ1-6; D might be TRBD1 (5 bases). Deletions cut 2 bases from V and 7 bases from J, with 9 bases between. CDR3 size: 14 residues. Germline V gene sequence: CDR1 SGHTA, CDR2 FQGNSA. As DNA, the CDR3 is TGTGCCAGCAGCTTATTACAGGACAATTCACCCCTCCACTTT. This gives the protein CASSLLQDNSPLHF. The full variable domain, in which reference TRBV7-2 and TRBJ1-6 provide the parts outside the CDR3, is GAGVSQSPSNKVTEKGKDVELRCDPISGHTALYWYRQSLGQGLEFLIYFQGNSAPDKSGLPSDRFSAERTGGSVSTLTIQRTQQEDSAVYLCASSLLQDNSPLHFGNGTRLTVT.

V is TRBV7-2 and J is TRBJ2-1; 12 positions agree with TRBD1. CDR1 SGHTA and CDR2 FQGNSA come from the germline V gene. With 5 bases clipped from V and 8 bases from J, the junction kept 10 bases outside the gene matches. The CDR3 is made up of 16 amino acids. The CDR3 region has the DNA TGTGCCAGCAGCCTCAATACCGGGACAGGGGGCGATGAGCAGTTCTTC. This gives the protein CASSLNTGTGGDEQFF. The full variable domain, with the rest looked up from reference TRBV7-2 and TRBJ2-1, is GAGVSQSPSNKVTEKGKDVELRCDPISGHTALYWYRQSLGQGLEFLIYFQGNSAPDKSGLPSDRFSAERTGGSVSTLTIQRTQQEDSAVYLCASSLNTGTGGDEQFFGPGTRLTVL.

This rearrangement joins TRBV30 to TRBJ2-1; TRBD1 agrees at 8 bases. V trimming: 4 bases; J trimming: 8 bases; junction bases outside the gene matches: 7. The CDR3 is 13 amino acids. Germline values: CDR1 GTSNPN, CDR2 SVGIG (reference sequence). CDR3: CAWNRGRTDEQFF. As DNA, the CDR3 is TGTGCCTGGAACAGGGGGAGGACGGATGAGCAGTTCTTC.

The genes are TRBV6-1 and TRBJ2-7; 11 bases agree with TRBD2. Germline loops: CDR1 MNHNS, CDR2 SASEGT. The CDR3 spans 14 residues. V was pared by 3 bases and J by 4 bases, with 2 bases of the junction left unmatched. The CDR3 loop is CASSDLAGGYEQYF. CDR3 DNA sequence: TGTGCCAGCAGTGATCTAGCGGGGGGATACGAGCAGTACTTC.

V and J are TRBV29-1 and TRBJ2-3; D is perhaps TRBD2 (6 bases). Germline V CDR1 and CDR2: SQVTM, ANQGSEA. The CDR3 totals 13 residues. Trimming took off 3 bases at V and 3 bases at J, with 10 bases between the two ends. The CDR3 DNA reads as TGCAGCGTTGAGGTCAGCGGGACAGATACGCAGTATTTT. Translation gives CSVEVSGTDTQYF.

The V and J genes are TRBV30 and TRBJ1-4, with D unclear. The CDR3 is made up of 14 amino acids. Germline CDR1 GTSNPN, CDR2 SVGIG (reference sequence). V lost 1 base to trimming and J lost 6 bases, with 12 bases between them. The CDR3 is CAWSDGLADEKLFF. The CDR3 bases are TGTGCCTGGAGTGACGGCTTAGCCGATGAAAAACTGTTTTTT.

The rearrangement links TRBV5-1 to TRBJ1-1; possible D gene TRBD1, 5 bases. Germline V CDR1 and CDR2: SGHRS, YFSETQ. The length of the CDR3 is 15 residues. Trimming cost V 0 bases and J 6 bases, with 15 bases left between them. The CDR3 loop reads CASSLDGAEVSEAFF. The CDR3 DNA sequence: TGCGCCAGCAGCTTGGATGGGGCGGAAGTCTCTGAAGCTTTCTTT.

This clone appeared a single time. The V and J genes are TRBV6-5 and TRBJ1-6; D possibly corresponds to TRBD1 (6 bases). The germline CDR1 and CDR2 sequences are MNHEY and SVGAGI. The length of the CDR3 is 14 residues. Between the trimmed V and J ends, which lost 6 bases and 6 bases, there was a span of 12 bases. CDR3 region: CASSWGGANSPLHF. The DNA for the CDR3 is TGTGCCAGCAGCTGGGGGGGGGCTAATTCACCCCTCCACTTT.